A single sample gave rise to the 17 T cell receptor beta chains below, sequenced in a study of cytomegalovirus exposure and HLA in healthy donors. 13 Jbeta primers and 60 Vbeta primers were used for the PCR. Measured with immunoSEQ multiplex PCR; TCRdb has only the in-frame clones, and not every one. Its table records tens of thousands of clones. Specimen: PBMCs. These receptors were obtained from a male donor in good health and CMV-seronegative.

This chain uses TRBV12-5 with TRBJ1-2; TRBD1 is a possible D gene (5 bases). The CDR3 is made up of 14 amino acids. Trimming removed 1 base at V and 4 bases at J, with 10 bases between. CDR1 is LGHNT and CDR2 is FRNRAP in the germline V gene. The CDR3 reads CASGLEQAFYGYTF. In nucleotides, the CDR3 is TGTGCTAGTGGTTTGGAACAGGCGTTCTATGGCTACACCTTC.

Remarks on this clone: Its ends do not fully match the called genes, so a read error is possible. The rearrangement uses TRBV13 and TRBJ1-1; perhaps TRBD1 as D (5 bases). CDR1 and CDR2 (germline): PRHDT, FYEKMQ (reference sequence). This CDR3 spans 16 amino acids. The CDR3: CASSLGAMGLNTEAFF. CDR3 DNA sequence: TGTGCCAGCAGCCTAGGGGCGATGGGCCTGAACACTGAAGCTTTCTTT.

The chain couples TRBV13 to TRBJ1-6, with 8 positions matching TRBD1. The CDR3 runs to 15 residues. V shed 4 bases and J 6 bases; nucleotides not matched to a gene: 5. Germline CDR1 and CDR2: PRHDT and FYEKMQ (reference sequence). CDR3 loop: CASSSRQGFNSPLHF. In DNA form, the CDR3 reads TGTGCCAGCAGCTCCCGACAGGGGTTTAATTCACCCCTCCACTTT.

The CDR3 is CAWSVLRTGGYGYTF. CDR3 sequence (DNA): TGTGCCTGGAGTGTACTCCGAACAGGGGGATATGGCTACACCTTC. This chain uses TRBV30 with TRBJ1-2, with 8 bases aligning to TRBD1. The CDR3 consists of 15 residues. With 0 bases clipped from V and 5 bases from J, the junction kept 8 bases outside the gene matches. Germline V gene data show CDR1 as GTSNPN and CDR2 as SVGIG (reference sequence).

This CDR3 is CASTQGAGETQYF. The CDR3 nucleotides are TGTGCCAGTACACAGGGGGCCGGAGAGACCCAGTACTTC. The chain carries TRBV19 and TRBJ2-5; TRBD1 agrees at 9 bases. The germline V gene encodes CDR1 LNHDA and CDR2 SQIVND (reference sequence). Trimming cost V 7 bases and J 4 bases; bases outside gene matches: 4. The CDR3 is 13 residues long.

V and J are TRBV13 and TRBJ2-7, with D uncertain. The V end lost 3 bases, the J end lost 3 bases, and 3 bases lay between the germline ends. Germline CDR1 PRHDT, CDR2 FYEKMQ (reference sequence). The CDR3 runs 11 residues. In nucleotides, the CDR3 is TGTGCCAGCAGCTTTTACTACGAGCAGTACTTC. It codes for CASSFYYEQYF.

V gene TRBV9 combines with J gene TRBJ2-3; 10 nucleotides match TRBD2. After removal of 3 bases from V and 5 bases from J, the junction contained 6 bases not matched to a gene. The CDR3 consists of 15 residues. CDR1 is SGDLS and CDR2 is YYNGEE in the germline V gene. Here the CDR3 reads CASSGSGGHQDTQYF. For the CDR3, the DNA is TGTGCCAGCAGCGGTAGCGGGGGGCATCAAGATACGCAGTATTTT.

V gene TRBV6-5 combines with J gene TRBJ1-2; 7 bases line up with TRBD1. Germline lookup yields CDR1 MNHEY and CDR2 SVGAGI. This CDR3 comprises 14 residues. After removal of 8 bases from V and 8 bases from J, the junction contained 14 bases not matched to a gene. For the CDR3, the DNA is TGTGCCAGCGGCCAACGGACAGGTCTGAAAGGCTACACCTTC. Amino acid sequence: CASGQRTGLKGYTF.

CDR3 region: CASSPGQINQPQHF. The CDR3 DNA sequence: TGTGCCAGCAGCCCTGGACAGATCAATCAGCCCCAGCATTTT. V gene TRBV7-8 combines with J gene TRBJ1-5; maybe TRBD1 (6 bases). With 5 bases removed from V and 3 bases from J, the gap between germline ends came to 11 bases. There are 14 residues in the CDR3. Germline CDR1 reads SGHVS; CDR2 reads FQNEAQ.

This chain connects TRBV5-1 to TRBJ1-4; 9 bases align to TRBD1. Germline lookup yields CDR1 SGHRS and CDR2 YFSETQ. Germline trimming cut 4 bases from V and 8 bases from J; bases unmatched to any gene: 9. The CDR3 is 15 amino acids. The CDR3 nucleotides are TGCGCCAGCAGCCTCGGGACAGGGAGGTTGGAAAAACTGTTTTTT. Protein sequence: CASSLGTGRLEKLFF.

The chain employs TRBV4-2 and TRBJ2-5, with TRBD2 matching 11 bases. The V and J ends lost 3 bases and 3 bases, in that order; junction bases with no gene match: 3. The CDR3 sequence is 15 residues long. Germline V gene lookup returns CDR1 LGHNA and CDR2 YNFKEQ. The CDR3 nucleotides are TGTGCCAGCAGCCAGGAGGGACTAGCGGAAGAGACCCAGTACTTC. Translated: CASSQEGLAEETQYF.

This chain uses TRBV23-1 with TRBJ1-3, with a tentative D call TRBD1 (6 bases). TRBV23-1 is sorted into the ORF group, with uncertain function. The CDR3 spans 16 residues. Trimming shortened V by 3 bases and J by 2 bases, and 14 bases separated the two germline ends. The CDR3 spells CASSHPLRGAGNTIYF. In DNA, the CDR3 is TGCGCCAGCAGTCATCCCCTCAGGGGTGCTGGAAACACCATATATTTT.

This chain joins TRBV23-1 and TRBJ2-2; D is unclear. TRBV23-1 falls under the ORF class, with uncertain function. The CDR3 has 14 amino acids. Trimming took off 0 bases at V and 3 bases at J, with 5 bases between the two ends. DNA for the CDR3: TGCGCCAGCAGTCAATCTCGGGACACCGGGGAGCTGTTTTTT. Amino acid sequence: CASSQSRDTGELFF.

This chain uses TRBV5-4 with TRBJ2-7; the D gene is possibly TRBD1 (6 bases). The germline V gene encodes CDR1 SGHNT and CDR2 YYREEE (reference sequence). V shed 4 bases and J shed 7 bases, with 15 bases lying between them. CDR3 size: 13 residues. In DNA form, the CDR3 reads TGTGCCAGCAGCCGGGACACGCCCGGGGAGCAGTACTTC. It encodes CASSRDTPGEQYF. The full variable domain, in which reference TRBV5-4 and TRBJ2-7 provide the parts outside the CDR3, is ETGVTQSPTHLIKTRGQQVTLRCSSQSGHNTVSWYQQALGQGPQFIFQYYREEENGRGNFPPRFSGLQFPNYSSELNVNALELDDSALYLCASSRDTPGEQYFGPGTRLTVT.

The chain joins TRBV6-6 to TRBJ2-3; 7 bases are a match to TRBD2. Per the germline V gene, CDR1 is MNHNY and CDR2 is SVGAGI (reference sequence). The junction had 0 bases not matched to a gene; V was cut back by 6 bases and J by 3 bases. The CDR3 is 12 amino acids. CDR3 region: CASRGGTDTQYF. CDR3 nucleotides: TGTGCCAGCAGGGGAGGGACAGATACGCAGTATTTT.

J is TRBJ1-2 and V is TRBV5-4; tentatively, D is TRBD1 (6 bases). Germline V lookup: CDR1 SGHNT, CDR2 YYREEE (reference sequence). This CDR3 has 13 residues. The V end was cut by 4 bases, the J end by 5 bases, with 12 bases between. The CDR3 DNA sequence: TGTGCCAGCAGCCAGGACAGCTCTTATGGCTACACCTTC. This sequence encodes CASSQDSSYGYTF.

V and J are TRBV10-3 and TRBJ1-4; 8 nucleotides line up with TRBD1. CDR3 size: 16 residues. The germline gives CDR1 ENHRY, CDR2 SYGVKD. Trimming at V came to 6 bases and at J to 6 bases, leaving 12 bases not matched to a gene. Written as DNA, the CDR3 is TGTGCCATCAGCCGACAGGGGACCGGACTTGATGAAAAACTGTTTTTT. Amino acids: CAISRQGTGLDEKLFF.